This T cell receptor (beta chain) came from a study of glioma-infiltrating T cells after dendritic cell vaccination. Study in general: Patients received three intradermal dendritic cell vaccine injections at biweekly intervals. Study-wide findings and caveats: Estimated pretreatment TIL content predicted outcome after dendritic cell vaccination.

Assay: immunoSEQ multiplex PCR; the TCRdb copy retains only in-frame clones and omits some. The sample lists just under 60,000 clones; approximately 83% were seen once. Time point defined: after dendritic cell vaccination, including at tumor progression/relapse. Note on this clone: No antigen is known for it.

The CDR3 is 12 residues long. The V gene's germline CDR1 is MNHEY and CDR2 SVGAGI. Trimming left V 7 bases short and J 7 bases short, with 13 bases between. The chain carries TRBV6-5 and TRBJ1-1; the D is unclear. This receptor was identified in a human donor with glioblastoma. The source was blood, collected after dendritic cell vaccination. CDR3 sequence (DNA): TGTGCCAGCATGGGCTTTACCTTTGAAGCTTTCTTT. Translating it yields CASMGFTFEAFF.